This section outlines one TCR beta chain sequence together with its context. The CDR3 consists of 13 residues. V gave up 6 bases and J gave up 7 bases, with 15 bases separating them. Germline lookup yields CDR1 MNHNY and CDR2 SVGAGI (reference sequence). MiXCR, run by TCRdb on the PCR reads, gives a single entry per CDR3 protein. The top ten clones hold around a tenth of a sample with fewer than 90,000 distinct CDR3 sequences, 49% of them seen once. The data were taken from a study of CDR3 diversity in severe acne. The rearrangement joins TRBV6-6 to TRBJ2-5; D may be TRBD2 (7 bases). The sequencing sample was made of blood. This sequence was found in a male donor with severe acne vulgaris. The CDR3 nucleotides read TGTGCCAGCAGCCCGGAGGGGGGGAGGACCCAGTACTTC. Translation: CASSPEGGRTQYF.